One sample yielded the 18 T cell receptor beta chains listed below, sequenced in a study of technical replicates of blood from four donors (dated by TCRdb to 2015 to 2018). Libraries were prepared through the immunoSEQ multiplex PCR assay. TCRdb re-hosts the immuneACCESS table, in-frame sequences only. Its copies lack some clones; in the studies checked, an unresolved V gene accounts for under half of them, and the cause for the rest is not known. The sample table shows more than 75,000 clones, and 90% to 95% are seen once. 0.2% to 0.25% of the sample is in the top ten clones. Material for sequencing was T cells isolated from PBMCs. The receptors originated from a human donor in good health.

This clone was seen a single time. The rearrangement links TRBV4-1 to TRBJ1-1; D not resolved. V was cut by 0 bases and J by 7 bases, with 18 bases left in between. CDR1 MGHRA and CDR2 YSYEKL come from the germline V gene. The CDR3 has 16 residues. The CDR3 region is CASSQDPRGLVSEAFF. DNA of the CDR3: TGCGCCAGCAGCCAAGATCCCAGAGGTCTCGTGAGTGAAGCTTTCTTT.

The chain carries TRBV7-9 and TRBJ1-1, with TRBD1 matching over 7 bases. The CDR3 runs to 12 residues. Germline CDR1 SEHNR, CDR2 FQNEAQ (reference sequence). The junction had 2 bases not matched to a gene; V was cut back by 4 bases and J by 6 bases. In DNA form, the CDR3 reads TGTGCCAGCAGCTCGGGACAGCCTGAAGCTTTCTTT. This translates into CASSSGQPEAFF.

V and J are TRBV5-6 and TRBJ2-1; TRBD2 aligns across 12 bases. This CDR3 region has 16 residues. V shed 2 bases, J shed 7 bases, and the junction held 7 bases outside the gene matches. CDR1 is SGHDT, CDR2 YYEEEE, per germline. CDR3 region: CASSLYGLAGRNEQFF. The CDR3 DNA sequence: TGTGCCAGCAGCTTATATGGACTAGCGGGGCGGAATGAGCAGTTCTTC. The variable domain in full, completed from reference TRBV5-6 and TRBJ2-1, reads DAGVTQSPTHLIKTRGQQVTLRCSPKSGHDTVSWYQQALGQGPQFIFQYYEEEERQRGNFPDRFSGHQFPNYSSELNVNALLLGDSALYLCASSLYGLAGRNEQFFGPGTRLTVL.

The gene calls are TRBV10-3 and TRBJ1-5; no clear D gene. CDR1 is ENHRY and CDR2 is SYGVKD in the germline V gene. V lost 3 bases and J lost 1, with 10 bases in between. The CDR3 length is 15 residues. The CDR3 loop reads CAISDSVLSNQPQHF. In nucleotides, the CDR3 is TGTGCCATCAGTGACTCGGTATTAAGCAATCAGCCCCAGCATTTT.

This clone showed up just a few times. The genes are TRBV19 and TRBJ1-1; 8 bases map to TRBD1. CDR1 is LNHDA, CDR2 SQIVND, per germline (reference sequence). Unmatched junction bases numbered 2, after V lost 4 bases and J lost 1 base. The CDR3 has 14 amino acids. CDR3 DNA sequence: TGTGCCAGTAGTACAGGACAGGGGAACACTGAAGCTTTCTTT. Amino acid sequence: CASSTGQGNTEAFF.

V usage is TRBV5-1 and J usage is TRBJ2-2; possibly TRBD1 for D (6 bases). The V and J ends lost 3 bases and 2 bases respectively, with 8 bases between them. CDR3 length equals 14 residues. Germline lookup yields CDR1 SGHRS and CDR2 YFSETQ. The CDR3 protein is CASSSDRNTGELFF. CDR3 DNA sequence: TGCGCCAGCAGCTCGGACAGAAACACCGGGGAGCTGTTTTTT.

This rearrangement joins TRBV19 to TRBJ2-5; no firm D call. Trimming took off 5 bases at V and 2 bases at J, with 12 bases between the two ends. From germline, CDR1 is LNHDA and CDR2 SQIVND (reference sequence). The CDR3 covers 14 residues. The CDR3, as DNA: TGTGCCAGTAGTCCAGATGTCGGGCAAGAGACCCAGTACTTC. Translating gives CASSPDVGQETQYF.

The sample holds one count of this clone. V usage is TRBV29-1 and J usage is TRBJ1-1; perhaps TRBD1 as D (5 bases). The CDR3 runs to 16 residues. The germline gives CDR1 SQVTM, CDR2 ANQGSEA. V lost 4 bases and J 1 base, leaving 19 bases between the germline ends. CDR3 sequence reads: CSVGASGGSWNTEAFF. CDR3 nucleotides: TGCAGCGTTGGGGCCTCCGGGGGAAGTTGGAACACTGAAGCTTTCTTT.

The rearrangement links TRBV5-6 to TRBJ2-1, with D possibly TRBD1 on 6 matching bases. V gave up 4 bases and J gave up 3 bases, with 8 bases separating them. CDR3 length: 13 residues. The germline CDR1 and CDR2 sequences are SGHDT and YYEEEE. CDR3: CASSRGGYNEQFF. DNA of the CDR3: TGTGCCAGCAGCCGAGGGGGCTACAATGAGCAGTTCTTC.

This clone was seen only once. The chain carries TRBV30 and TRBJ1-5, with 9 bases aligning to TRBD1. CDR1 is GTSNPN, CDR2 SVGIG, per germline (reference sequence). The V gene end was trimmed by 2 bases and the J gene end by 4 bases; junction bases not matched to a gene: 6. CDR3 length: 15 amino acids. In nucleotides, the CDR3 is TGTGCCTGGAGTCCTATGACAGGGGGAAATCAGCCCCAGCATTTT. The encoded protein is CAWSPMTGGNQPQHF.

The gene calls are TRBV7-9 and TRBJ2-1, with TRBD1 identical over 7 bases. The CDR3 covers 11 residues. Germline V CDR1 and CDR2: SEHNR, FQNEAQ (reference sequence). V gave up 5 bases and J gave up 10 bases; unmatched junction bases: 2. The CDR3 here is CASSLRGEQFF. The CDR3 DNA sequence: TGTGCCAGCAGCCTCAGGGGGGAGCAGTTCTTC.

V usage is TRBV5-1 and J usage is TRBJ2-7; tentative D call: TRBD1 (5 bases). Germline loops: CDR1 SGHRS, CDR2 YFSETQ. The CDR3 runs to 12 residues. Trimming stripped 4 bases from V and 2 bases from J, with 7 bases between. CDR3 bases: TGCGCCAGCAGCCGGACACCCTACGAGCAGTACTTC. Translation: CASSRTPYEQYF. The variable domain in full, completed from reference TRBV5-1 and TRBJ2-7, reads KAGVTQTPRYLIKTRGQQVTLSCSPISGHRSVSWYQQTPGQGLQFLFEYFSETQRNKGNFPGRFSGRQFSNSRSEMNVSTLELGDSALYLCASSRTPYEQYFGPGTRLTVT.

This clone was detected only once. The chain joins TRBV6-5 to TRBJ2-7, with 9 nucleotides matching TRBD1. The V segment lost 6 bases and the J segment 1 base; nucleotides outside the gene matches: 1. The CDR3 loop spans 13 amino acids. Germline V CDR1 and CDR2: MNHEY, SVGAGI. CDR3 coding DNA: TGTGCCAGCAGGACAGGGGGGTCCTACGAGCAGTACTTC. Its protein is CASRTGGSYEQYF.

The chain uses TRBV19 and TRBJ2-3; D is perhaps TRBD2 (5 bases). Trimming shortened V by 3 bases and J by 8 bases, and 18 bases separated the two germline ends. Germline V gene data show CDR1 as LNHDA and CDR2 as SQIVND (reference sequence). CDR3 length equals 15 residues. The CDR3 sequence is CASSMGQRTTGTQYF. For the CDR3, the DNA is TGTGCCAGTAGTATGGGCCAGCGGACCACCGGTACGCAGTATTTT.

V usage is TRBV10-3 and J usage is TRBJ2-1; tentatively, D is TRBD1 (6 bases). CDR1 and CDR2 (germline): ENHRY, SYGVKD. The CDR3 length is 13 residues. The germline V and J ends were trimmed by 8 bases and 3 bases, with 11 bases remaining between them. CDR3 region: CAIAMDSYNEQFF. Written as DNA, the CDR3 is TGTGCCATCGCTATGGACAGCTACAATGAGCAGTTCTTC.

The rearrangement links TRBV4-1 to TRBJ2-5, with 12 bases identical to TRBD2. The CDR3 totals 17 residues. Per germline, CDR1 MGHRA and CDR2 YSYEKL. J was trimmed by 5 bases and V by 1 base; bases with no gene match: 8. CDR3 in amino acids: CASSQANLAGGPETQYF. CDR3 nucleotides: TGCGCCAGCAGCCAAGCTAACCTAGCGGGGGGGCCGGAGACCCAGTACTTC.

V is TRBV28 and J is TRBJ2-1, with no clear D. There are 11 residues in the CDR3. V was shortened by 5 bases and J by 10 bases, with 9 bases between the two germline ends. Germline CDR1 and CDR2: MDHEN and SYDVKM. CDR3 DNA: TGTGCCAGCAGTCTGTTTAGCGAGCAGTTCTTC. The encoded protein is CASSLFSEQFF.

This chain connects TRBV6-5 to TRBJ1-3; no firm D call. This CDR3 is 16 amino acids long. The V gene's germline CDR1 is MNHEY and CDR2 SVGAGI. Trimming took off 0 bases at V and 0 bases at J, with 9 bases between the two ends. CDR3 amino acids: CASSYSGGASGNTIYF. Here the CDR3 DNA reads TGTGCCAGCAGTTACTCGGGAGGCGCCTCTGGAAACACCATATATTTT.